The 30 T cell receptor beta chains below all came from one sample that was sequenced in a study of shared clonotypes between healthy human individuals (dated by TCRdb to about 2020). The library was produced with the immunoSEQ multiplex PCR assay. TCRdb re-hosts the immuneACCESS table, in-frame sequences only. Its copies lack some clones; in the studies checked, an unresolved V gene accounts for under half of them, and the cause for the rest is not known. The sample records hundreds of thousands of clones, about 95% of which are singletons. More than 0.085% of the sample is taken by the ten largest. CD8 naive samples were CD45RO-negative cells positively selected for CCR7, giving a CD45RA+CCR7+ population that excluded TemRA cells. What was sequenced was naive CD8+ T cells sorted from blood. Taken with the paper, the label for cell subset or site translates to: CD45RA+CCR7+. Receptor source: a woman aged 30 to 39 in good health.

The chain combines TRBV7-9 with TRBJ2-2; weak D call: TRBD2 (7 bases). The CDR3 is made up of 16 amino acids. From germline, CDR1 is SEHNR and CDR2 FQNEAQ (reference sequence). V was trimmed by 5 bases and J by 7 bases, leaving 20 bases between them. This CDR3 is CASSNAGAWVGGELFF. The CDR3, as DNA: TGTGCCAGCAGCAATGCGGGGGCGTGGGTCGGCGGGGAGCTGTTTTTT. Full variable domain (rest looked up from reference TRBV7-9 and TRBJ2-2): DTGVSQNPRHKITKRGQNVTFRCDPISEHNRLYWYRQTLGQGPEFLTYFQNEAQLEKSRLLSDRFSAERPKGSFSTLEIQRTEQGDSAMYLCASSNAGAWVGGELFFGEGSRLTVL.

There are a few counts of this clone. The chain carries TRBV10-3 and TRBJ1-1; D unclear. The V end was cut by 2 bases, the J end by 3 bases, with 7 bases between. This CDR3 spans 13 amino acids. Germline lookup yields CDR1 ENHRY and CDR2 SYGVKD. The CDR3 spells CAISEVGDTEAFF. In nucleotides, the CDR3 is TGTGCCATCAGTGAGGTCGGCGACACTGAAGCTTTCTTT.

The chain combines TRBV7-9 with TRBJ2-1; 9 bases fit TRBD1. Per germline, CDR1 SEHNR and CDR2 FQNEAQ (reference sequence). With 4 bases clipped from V and 1 base from J, the junction kept 14 bases outside the gene matches. The CDR3 spans 19 residues. For the CDR3, the DNA is TGTGCCAGCAGCTCCCGGACAGGGGAAAATGCAGAGTCCTACAATGAGCAGTTCTTC. Protein sequence: CASSSRTGENAESYNEQFF.

A single count supports this clone. DNA of the CDR3: TGTGCCAGCAGCTTGAAGTGGGAGAGGGAGACCCAGTACTTC. Protein product: CASSLKWERETQYF. This rearrangement joins TRBV5-4 to TRBJ2-5; D is perhaps TRBD2 (5 bases). The CDR3 spans 14 residues. Germline V gene sequence: CDR1 SGHNT, CDR2 YYREEE (reference sequence). V was cut by 1 base and J by 5 bases, with 12 bases left in between.

In nucleotides, the CDR3 is TGTGCCGTACTTGCTGGCGGGAGGGTTGGAAATGAGCAGTTCTTC. Its translation: CAVLAGGRVGNEQFF. The chain is built from TRBV2 and TRBJ2-1, with TRBD2 identical over 9 bases. This CDR3 is built from 15 residues. The germline CDR1 and CDR2 sequences are SNHLY and FYNNEI. The V segment lost 11 bases and the J segment 7 bases; nucleotides outside the gene matches: 15.

This chain joins TRBV13 and TRBJ2-1, with D perhaps matching TRBD2 (6 bases). Trimming stripped 5 bases from V and 2 bases from J, with 13 bases between. This CDR3 comprises 15 residues. Germline values: CDR1 PRHDT, CDR2 FYEKMQ (reference sequence). The CDR3 region is CASSHEASAYNEQFF. In nucleotides, the CDR3 is TGTGCCAGCAGCCATGAGGCTAGCGCCTACAATGAGCAGTTCTTC.

CDR3 nucleotides: TGTGCCAGCAGCTTAGTGGGTAGCCCCAACATTCAGTACTTC. This translates into CASSLVGSPNIQYF. The chain recombines TRBV7-9 with TRBJ2-4; D is undetermined. Germline-derived CDR1 and CDR2 are SEHNR and FQNEAQ (reference sequence). CDR3 length equals 14 residues. The V end was cut by 1 base, the J end by 7 bases, with 11 bases between.

This chain links TRBV28 with TRBJ1-2; TRBD1 might be the D (6 bases). V was cut by 3 bases and J by 4 bases, with 12 bases left in between. The CDR3 sequence is 14 residues long. Germline V gene sequence: CDR1 MDHEN, CDR2 SYDVKM. CDR3 sequence reads: CASSFPGAAYGYTF. The CDR3 coding sequence is TGTGCCAGCAGTTTCCCAGGGGCGGCCTATGGCTACACCTTC.

The chain uses TRBV7-9 and TRBJ1-1, with D possibly being TRBD1 (5 bases). This CDR3 is built from 13 residues. Germline V gene sequence: CDR1 SEHNR, CDR2 FQNEAQ (reference sequence). V lost 7 bases and J 7 bases, leaving 16 bases between the germline ends. CDR3 loop: CASTVGAVVEAFF. CDR3 nucleotide sequence: TGTGCCAGCACCGTCGGGGCGGTGGTTGAAGCTTTCTTT. The variable domain in full, completed from reference TRBV7-9 and TRBJ1-1, reads DTGVSQNPRHKITKRGQNVTFRCDPISEHNRLYWYRQTLGQGPEFLTYFQNEAQLEKSRLLSDRFSAERPKGSFSTLEIQRTEQGDSAMYLCASTVGAVVEAFFGQGTRLTVV.

This clone was recorded only once. The chain combines TRBV4-1 with TRBJ1-2, with D tentatively TRBD1 (5 bases). Trimming stripped 0 bases from V and 3 bases from J, with 11 bases between. Germline CDR1 MGHRA, CDR2 YSYEKL. CDR3 length: 15 amino acids. CDR3 sequence: CASSQDWGGDYGYTF. CDR3 DNA: TGCGCCAGCAGCCAAGATTGGGGCGGGGACTATGGCTACACCTTC.

This sequence joins TRBV7-6 and TRBJ2-3; D may correspond to TRBD1 or TRBD2 (5 bases each). V was shortened by 5 bases and J by 2 bases, with 17 bases between the two germline ends. The CDR3 extends over 16 amino acids. Germline CDR1 and CDR2: SGHVS and FNYEAQ. The CDR3, as DNA: TGTGCCAGCAGCCCGGGACCTAACCCCTCCACAGATACGCAGTATTTT. Protein sequence: CASSPGPNPSTDTQYF.

V and J are TRBV28 and TRBJ1-1, with 7 bases that match TRBD1. The CDR3 extends over 15 amino acids. Trimming took 11 bases from V and 2 from J; bases not matched to a gene: 14. Germline loops: CDR1 MDHEN, CDR2 SYDVKM. CDR3 amino acids: CAGRSGTDLNTEAFF. The DNA for the CDR3 is TGTGCCGGCCGCTCGGGGACAGACCTAAACACTGAAGCTTTCTTT.

V gene TRBV5-6 combines with J gene TRBJ2-1, with 7 bases aligning to TRBD1. V lost 4 bases to trimming and J lost 9 bases; unmatched junction nucleotides: 4. Germline CDR1 SGHDT, CDR2 YYEEEE. CDR3 length: 12 residues. Written as DNA, the CDR3 is TGTGCCAGCAGCCAGACAGGGCTTGAGCAGTTCTTC. Amino acid sequence: CASSQTGLEQFF.

The chain employs TRBV27 and TRBJ2-7; D is unclear. From germline, CDR1 is MNHEY and CDR2 SMNVEV (reference sequence). This CDR3 is built from 14 residues. Trimming left V 0 bases short and J 1 base short, with 7 bases between. The CDR3 bases are TGTGCCAGCAGTTTATCCCCCTTGTCCTACGAGCAGTACTTC. Its translation: CASSLSPLSYEQYF.

V is TRBV19 and J is TRBJ2-5; D is perhaps TRBD1 (5 bases). Trimming shortened V by 5 bases and J by 2 bases, and 9 bases separated the two germline ends. Germline CDR1 LNHDA, CDR2 SQIVND (reference sequence). This CDR3 region has 13 residues. The CDR3 loop is CASSDRSQETQYF. CDR3 nucleotides: TGTGCCAGTAGTGACAGATCACAAGAGACCCAGTACTTC.

V and J are TRBV4-1 and TRBJ1-4; tentatively, D is TRBD1 (5 bases). Trimming cost V 0 bases and J 8 bases, with 13 bases left between them. Per the germline V gene, CDR1 is MGHRA and CDR2 is YSYEKL. This CDR3 has 15 residues. The chain's CDR3 is CASSQDQGSGEKLFF. The CDR3 region has the DNA TGCGCCAGCAGCCAAGATCAGGGATCGGGCGAAAAACTGTTTTTT.

The V and J genes are TRBV19 and TRBJ2-7; 8 nucleotides agree with TRBD1. The germline gives CDR1 LNHDA, CDR2 SQIVND (reference sequence). The CDR3 is 15 residues long. V was pared by 9 bases and J by 5 bases, with 15 bases of the junction left unmatched. The CDR3 here is CASRRFGQGTHEQYF. CDR3 DNA: TGTGCCAGCCGAAGATTTGGACAGGGAACCCACGAGCAGTACTTC.

As regards this clone: In the same sample, other DNA sequences code for this CDR3. The gene calls are TRBV28 and TRBJ2-7; 7 bases are shared with TRBD1. The germline gives CDR1 MDHEN, CDR2 SYDVKM. The CDR3 runs 13 residues. Trimming took 5 bases from V and 2 from J; bases not matched to a gene: 3. The CDR3 nucleotides read TGTGCCAGCAGTCGAGGACAGGCCTACGAGCAGTACTTC. Amino acid sequence: CASSRGQAYEQYF.

This chain connects TRBV25-1 to TRBJ2-7; 7 positions match TRBD2. The CDR3 spans 14 residues. The trim removed 4 bases at V and 5 bases at J, leaving 8 bases unmatched. CDR1 and CDR2 (germline): MGHDK, SYGVNS. DNA of the CDR3: TGTGCCAGCAGTGCCACGGGAGGTAGGGACGAGCAGTACTTC. This codes for CASSATGGRDEQYF.

V and J are TRBV7-9 and TRBJ2-5; D call uncertain. The CDR3 consists of 15 residues. V shed 6 bases and J shed 5 bases, with 19 bases lying between them. Germline CDR1 and CDR2: SEHNR and FQNEAQ (reference sequence). The DNA of the CDR3 is TGTGCCAGCAGATATCAGTCTACCCGTGGGGAGACCCAGTACTTC. Translating gives CASRYQSTRGETQYF.

CDR3 DNA: TGTGCCAGCGTTCGGGATTTAAATGAGCAGTTCTTC. Translated: CASVRDLNEQFF. The chain carries TRBV28 and TRBJ2-1; possible D gene TRBD2, 5 bases. Germline CDR1 and CDR2: MDHEN and SYDVKM. V was trimmed by 8 bases and J by 7 bases, leaving 12 bases between them. This CDR3 spans 12 amino acids.

This clone was seen only once. The CDR3 nucleotides read TGTGCCAGCAGCCCAGGACAGGGTCTAGATACGCAGTATTTT. As protein: CASSPGQGLDTQYF. V and J are TRBV7-9 and TRBJ2-3, with TRBD1 matching 8 bases. V lost 5 bases, J lost 5 bases, and 6 bases stayed unmatched. Germline-derived CDR1 and CDR2 are SEHNR and FQNEAQ (reference sequence). CDR3 length: 14 amino acids.

The chain combines TRBV27 with TRBJ2-7, with 8 bases identical to TRBD1. The V segment lost 7 bases and the J segment 4 bases; nucleotides outside the gene matches: 6. The CDR3 consists of 13 residues. Germline CDR1 and CDR2: MNHEY and SMNVEV (reference sequence). CDR3 residues: CASKIGTGYEQYF. CDR3 nucleotide sequence: TGTGCCAGCAAGATCGGGACAGGATACGAGCAGTACTTC.

V is TRBV6-6 and J is TRBJ2-5; no definite D call. Germline loops: CDR1 MNHNY, CDR2 SVGAGI (reference sequence). Trimming took off 2 bases at V and 4 bases at J, with 5 bases between the two ends. There are 12 residues in the CDR3. The CDR3 nucleotides are TGTGCCAGCAGTTACCCGGGAGAGACCCAGTACTTC. It encodes CASSYPGETQYF.

This chain links TRBV28 with TRBJ1-4; a possible D gene is TRBD1 (5 bases). This CDR3 has 15 amino acids. V was cut by 4 bases and J by 1 base, with 10 bases left in between. Germline-derived CDR1 and CDR2 are MDHEN and SYDVKM. CDR3 DNA: TGTGCCAGCAGTTGGACACTCGAAACTAATGAAAAACTGTTTTTT. It yields the protein CASSWTLETNEKLFF.

This CDR3 reads CASRQLAPPYEQYF. The CDR3 DNA reads as TGTGCCAGCAGGCAACTAGCTCCCCCCTACGAGCAGTACTTC. V is TRBV2 and J is TRBJ2-7; TRBD2 might be the D (6 bases). V was shortened by 6 bases and J by 2 bases, with 14 bases between the two germline ends. The CDR3 is 14 amino acids. Germline V lookup: CDR1 SNHLY, CDR2 FYNNEI.

The V call is TRBV29-1, the J call TRBJ2-1; tentative D call: TRBD1 (5 bases). The CDR3 has 13 amino acids. Trimming pared 4 bases from V and 6 bases from J, leaving 13 bases between. CDR1 is SQVTM and CDR2 is ANQGSEA in the germline V gene. CDR3 nucleotides: TGCAGCGTTGTTGTCCCAGGGTTCAATGAGCAGTTCTTC. This encodes CSVVVPGFNEQFF.

The chain has TRBV19 and TRBJ2-7, with a possible D match to TRBD2 (5 bases). Trimming pared 1 base from V and 6 bases from J, leaving 13 bases between. Germline loops: CDR1 LNHDA, CDR2 SQIVND (reference sequence). The CDR3 runs to 14 residues. CDR3 loop: CASSIVTTTSEQYF. The DNA for the CDR3 is TGTGCCAGTAGTATAGTGACTACAACGTCCGAGCAGTACTTC.

Of note for this clone: Other nucleotide sequences in the sample specify the same CDR3. The chain joins TRBV28 to TRBJ2-7; TRBD1 matches at 9 bases. The CDR3 totals 15 residues. V was clipped by 1 base and J by 4 bases; unmatched bases: 5. Germline CDR1 MDHEN, CDR2 SYDVKM. Written as DNA, the CDR3 is TGTGCCAGCAGTTTATCTCGGACAGGGGCATACGAGCAGTACTTC. This encodes CASSLSRTGAYEQYF. The full variable domain, in which reference TRBV28 and TRBJ2-7 provide the parts outside the CDR3, is DVKVTQSSRYLVKRTGEKVFLECVQDMDHENMFWYRQDPGLGLRLIYFSYDVKMKEKGDIPEGYSVSREKKERFSLILESASTNQTSMYLCASSLSRTGAYEQYFGPGTRLTVT.

V gene TRBV29-1 combines with J gene TRBJ1-2, with D possibly TRBD1 on 5 matching bases. This CDR3 contains 12 residues. The ends were cut back, 7 bases at V and 6 bases at J, with 15 bases in the middle. The germline V gene encodes CDR1 SQVTM and CDR2 ANQGSEA. The CDR3 protein is CSGSRVSDGYTF. The CDR3 DNA reads as TGCAGCGGTTCCAGGGTATCAGATGGCTACACCTTC.